Below, 27 T cell receptor beta chains from the same sample are listed, as sequenced in a study of T cell responses to AZD1222 COVID-19 vaccine. Using immunoSEQ multiplex PCR, the repertoire was profiled, and TCRdb retains in-frame clones only, with some absent. The sample holds around 120,000 clones; approximately 86% are singletons and the top ten take approximately 2.5%. The material sequenced was peripheral blood, taken 28 days after the second AZD1222 dose. The receptors originated from an adult who received the AZD1222 COVID-19 vaccine.

This clone was detected once. V and J are TRBV5-1 and TRBJ1-2; a weak D match, TRBD1 (6 bases). With 4 bases removed from V and 8 bases from J, the gap between germline ends came to 21 bases. The CDR3 is made up of 15 amino acids. The germline gives CDR1 SGHRS, CDR2 YFSETQ. CDR3 protein: CASSRDRPLTDGYTF. The CDR3 DNA reads as TGCGCCAGCAGCCGTGACAGGCCTCTAACAGACGGCTACACCTTC.

V and J are TRBV6-2 or TRBV6-3 and TRBJ1-6; no clear D gene. CDR3 size: 15 residues. Germline loops: CDR1 MNHEY, CDR2 SVGEGT. Trimming cost V 5 bases and J 0 bases, with 8 bases left between them. This CDR3 reads CASSPRSSYNSPLHF. In DNA form, the CDR3 reads TGTGCCAGCAGTCCCCGGAGCTCCTATAATTCACCCCTCCACTTT.

V gene TRBV5-5 combines with J gene TRBJ1-5; D call uncertain. Germline lookup yields CDR1 SGHKS and CDR2 YYEKEE (reference sequence). Trimming removed 2 bases at V and 6 bases at J, with 12 bases between. CDR3 length: 14 residues. DNA for the CDR3: TGTGCCAGCAGCTTTGATTTTGCGTTTCAGCCCCAGCATTTT. Translation gives CASSFDFAFQPQHF.

The rearrangement uses TRBV3-1 (or the pseudogene TRBV3-2) and TRBJ2-7; D unclear. V lost 4 bases and J 6 bases, leaving 13 bases between the germline ends. Germline-derived CDR1 and CDR2 are LGHDT and YNNKEL (reference sequence). The CDR3 runs to 13 residues. DNA for the CDR3: TGTGCCAGCAGCCCCCAGGCAACCCCCGAGCAGTACTTC. This codes for CASSPQATPEQYF.

The chain employs TRBV7-3 and TRBJ2-2; 9 bases align to TRBD2. The germline V gene has CDR1 SGHTA and CDR2 FQGTGA. The CDR3 consists of 16 residues. J lost 1 base, V lost 4 bases, and 4 bases had no gene match. CDR3 in amino acids: CASSSQRGENTGELFF. CDR3 DNA: TGTGCCAGCAGCTCCCAGCGGGGGGAGAACACCGGGGAGCTGTTTTTT.

This clone was counted once. V usage is TRBV19 and J usage is TRBJ1-2; 10 bases match TRBD1. V lost 8 bases, J lost 8 bases, and 11 bases stayed unmatched. Germline V lookup: CDR1 LNHDA, CDR2 SQIVND (reference sequence). The CDR3 length is 14 residues. CDR3 sequence (DNA): TGTGCCAGTCGAACCGGGACAGGGGAGTTCGGCTACACCTTC. This encodes CASRTGTGEFGYTF.

V is TRBV29-1 and J is TRBJ1-2; D not resolved. The germline V gene encodes CDR1 SQVTM and CDR2 ANQGSEA. This CDR3 comprises 12 residues. V lost 4 bases and J lost 4, with 10 bases in between. The DNA for the CDR3 is TGCAGCGTTGGCGGGAGCCCCTATGGCTACACCTTC. This codes for CSVGGSPYGYTF.

V and J are TRBV6-5 and TRBJ2-7; TRBD2 aligns across 14 bases. The germline gives CDR1 MNHEY, CDR2 SVGAGI. The CDR3 runs 13 residues. The trim removed 8 bases at V and 4 bases at J, leaving 1 base unmatched. The CDR3 DNA sequence: TGTGCCAGCGGGACTAGCGGGGGTTACGAGCAGTACTTC. Its translation: CASGTSGGYEQYF.

This clone was counted a single time. Other nucleotide sequences from this sample produce the same CDR3. J is TRBJ1-1 and V is TRBV2; 10 bases agree with TRBD1. This CDR3 is built from 15 residues. CDR1 and CDR2 from the germline V gene are SNHLY and FYNNEI. Trimming at V came to 9 bases and at J to 4 bases, leaving 11 bases not matched to a gene. The CDR3 bases are TGTGCCAGTAGCCTAGTCGGGACAGGGGTCACTGAAGCTTTCTTT. It specifies CASSLVGTGVTEAFF.

The gene calls are TRBV7-8 and TRBJ1-5; no definite D call. The CDR3 loop spans 15 amino acids. V lost 1 base to trimming and J lost 6 bases, with 13 bases between them. Looked up from germline, CDR1 is SGHVS and CDR2 is FQNEAQ. The DNA of the CDR3 is TGTGCCAGCAGCTTAGGGACGGCTTTTTCTCAGCCCCAGCATTTT. Translating gives CASSLGTAFSQPQHF.

This chain links TRBV24-1 with TRBJ2-3; D not certain. The CDR3 is 12 residues long. Trimming left V 5 bases short and J 2 bases short, with 4 bases between. The germline V gene encodes CDR1 KGHDR and CDR2 SFDVKD. CDR3 DNA: TGTGCCACCAGTGGCACCACAGATACGCAGTATTTT. It translates to CATSGTTDTQYF.

The J gene is TRBJ1-1, the V gene TRBV12-3 or TRBV12-4; 9 bases align to TRBD1. The CDR3 consists of 13 residues. V lost 5 bases, J lost 6 bases, and 4 bases stayed unmatched. CDR3 nucleotide sequence: TGTGCCAGCAGTGACAGGGGGACGCCTGAAGCTTTCTTT. It specifies CASSDRGTPEAFF.

A few counts support this clone. The CDR3 region has the DNA TGTGCCAGCAGCCAAGGGGCCTCGCGAGCTTTCTTT. This translates into CASSQGASRAFF. The chain has TRBV3-1 (or the pseudogene TRBV3-2) and TRBJ1-1; D not certain. Germline V lookup: CDR1 LGHDT, CDR2 YNNKEL (reference sequence). Trimming took 1 base from V and 10 from J, leaving 10 bases between them. This CDR3 spans 12 amino acids.

The V gene is TRBV27, the J gene TRBJ1-1; D not certain. The germline gives CDR1 MNHEY, CDR2 SMNVEV (reference sequence). Trimming removed 7 bases from V and 10 bases from J, with 4 bases in between. There are 8 residues in the CDR3. CDR3 DNA sequence: TGTGCCAGCATCTTAGCTTTCTTT. It encodes CASILAFF.

This clone showed up just once. This chain joins TRBV4-3 and TRBJ1-4; D gene uncertain. CDR3 size: 16 residues. The ends were cut back, 0 bases at V and 0 bases at J, with 8 bases in the middle. Looked up from germline, CDR1 is LGHNA and CDR2 is YSLEER. In nucleotides, the CDR3 is TGCGCCAGCAGCCAAGATCGGGATACAACTAATGAAAAACTGTTTTTT. Translated: CASSQDRDTTNEKLFF.

V usage is TRBV7-3 and J usage is TRBJ1-2; D might be TRBD1 (6 bases). The CDR3 is 14 residues long. V was pared by 0 bases and J by 7 bases, with 12 bases between. CDR1 and CDR2 from the germline V gene are SGHTA and FQGTGA. The CDR3 region has the DNA TGTGCCAGCAGCTTAACGGTGGGGGCGAGTGGCTACACCTTC. Protein sequence: CASSLTVGASGYTF.

This chain links TRBV18 with TRBJ1-4; tentatively, D is TRBD1 (6 bases). Germline V lookup: CDR1 KGHSH, CDR2 LQKENI. The CDR3 has 15 residues. Trimming pared 3 bases from V and 0 bases from J, leaving 8 bases between. The CDR3 DNA reads as TGTGCCAGCTCACCGCGACAGGCAACTAATGAAAAACTGTTTTTT. Protein: CASSPRQATNEKLFF.

CDR3 DNA sequence: TGTGCCAGCAGTGACGTTACTGCCCCCAATGAGCAGTTCTTC. It specifies CASSDVTAPNEQFF. The gene calls are TRBV6-4 and TRBJ2-1; no reliable D call. The CDR3 spans 14 residues. With 2 bases removed from V and 6 bases from J, the gap between germline ends came to 11 bases. Germline values: CDR1 MRHNA, CDR2 SNTAGT.

The chain combines TRBV5-4 with TRBJ2-3; 8 bases line up with TRBD2. There are 15 residues in the CDR3. V shed 6 bases and J 2 bases; nucleotides not matched to a gene: 8. CDR1 is SGHNT, CDR2 YYREEE, per germline (reference sequence). The CDR3 loop reads CASKAGGRNTDTQYF. In DNA, the CDR3 is TGTGCCAGCAAGGCGGGGGGCAGAAACACAGATACGCAGTATTTT.

The rearrangement joins TRBV6-2 or TRBV6-3 to TRBJ2-3; D remains ambiguous. V lost 2 bases and J lost 1, with 7 bases in between. The length of the CDR3 is 14 residues. Germline V gene sequence: CDR1 MNHEY, CDR2 SVGEGT. CDR3 nucleotides: TGTGCCAGCAGTTACGGCCTACGCACAGATACGCAGTATTTT. Encoded protein: CASSYGLRTDTQYF.

This chain joins TRBV27 and TRBJ2-2; D unresolved. Germline CDR1 and CDR2: MNHEY and SMNVEV (reference sequence). The CDR3 is 16 residues long. Trimming cost V 3 bases and J 4 bases, with 15 bases left between them. CDR3 nucleotide sequence: TGTGCCAGCAGTTTTACCGCCAGCGTAACCACCGGGGAGCTGTTTTTT. This translates into CASSFTASVTTGELFF.

J is TRBJ2-2 and V is TRBV6-2 or TRBV6-3; D uncertain. The germline gives CDR1 MNHEY, CDR2 SVGEGT. The CDR3 runs to 13 residues. V lost 2 bases and J lost 5, with 6 bases in between. The CDR3 region is CASSYEVTGELFF. As DNA, the CDR3 is TGTGCCAGCAGTTACGAGGTGACCGGGGAGCTGTTTTTT.

This chain uses TRBV19 with TRBJ1-4; 7 nucleotides match TRBD1. The germline gives CDR1 LNHDA, CDR2 SQIVND (reference sequence). The CDR3 has 16 residues. V was clipped by 5 bases and J by 6 bases; unmatched bases: 12. CDR3 loop: CASSSSLRDSDEKLFF. The DNA of the CDR3 is TGTGCCAGTAGTTCATCTCTTCGGGACAGCGATGAAAAACTGTTTTTT.

The genes are TRBV20-1 and TRBJ2-3; no firm D call. V was trimmed by 3 bases and J by 1 base, leaving 11 bases between them. The CDR3 loop spans 14 amino acids. Germline assignment: CDR1 DFQATT and CDR2 SNEGSKA (reference sequence). The CDR3 loop reads CSASVFRGTDTQYF. CDR3 coding DNA: TGCAGTGCTAGTGTATTTCGGGGCACAGATACGCAGTATTTT.

The chain is built from TRBV5-8 and TRBJ2-7; 11 nucleotides align to TRBD1. Germline V gives CDR1 SGHTS, CDR2 YDEGEE. The length of the CDR3 is 17 residues. Trimming at V came to 4 bases and at J to 5 bases, leaving 14 bases not matched to a gene. This chain's CDR3 is CASSPGRGTGGSDEQYF. The CDR3 DNA reads TGTGCCAGCAGCCCTGGTAGGGGGACAGGGGGTTCGGACGAGCAGTACTTC.

The gene calls are TRBV28 and TRBJ2-7; 7 nucleotides match TRBD1. The germline V gene encodes CDR1 MDHEN and CDR2 SYDVKM. Trimming removed 3 bases from V and 1 base from J; junction bases left unmatched: 6. This CDR3 is built from 15 residues. For the CDR3, the DNA is TGTGCCAGCAGTTTTCCCGGGACAGAGTCCTACGAGCAGTACTTC. This codes for CASSFPGTESYEQYF. The full variable domain, rest sourced from reference TRBV28 and TRBJ2-7, is DVKVTQSSRYLVKRTGEKVFLECVQDMDHENMFWYRQDPGLGLRLIYFSYDVKMKEKGDIPEGYSVSREKKERFSLILESASTNQTSMYLCASSFPGTESYEQYFGPGTRLTVT.

The rearrangement joins TRBV12-3 or TRBV12-4 to TRBJ2-1, with D hard to call. The CDR3 is made up of 12 amino acids. Trimming took off 3 bases at V and 7 bases at J, with 7 bases between the two ends. The CDR3 loop reads CASSFRKNEQFF. The CDR3 DNA reads TGTGCCAGCAGTTTTAGGAAGAATGAGCAGTTCTTC.